Listed here is a single TCR beta chain. The data derive from a study of blood T cell repertoires in COVID-19. Study summary: Samples of COVID-19 (acute and convalescent) were obtained from the United States, Italy and Spain.

J lost 2 bases, V lost 6 bases, and 6 bases had no gene match. This CDR3 is 15 amino acids long. Germline V gene sequence: CDR1 ENHRY, CDR2 SYGVKD. The data were produced by immunoSEQ multiplex PCR, yet TCRdb's version contains in-frame clones alone and is incomplete. The table has 22,000 or so clones, approximately 91% seen once. This sequence originates from a human donor in a cohort sampled during active COVID-19. The donor label of this sample is uncertain. The chain links TRBV10-3 to TRBJ1-5; 8 bases are shared with TRBD1. The sequenced sample was peripheral blood. The CDR3 nucleotides are TGTGCCATCAGCGCGGACAGGGCCGGCAATCAGCCCCAGCATTTT. Its protein product is CAISADRAGNQPQHF.